This paragraph covers one TCR beta chain sequence. The antigen remains undetermined. This sample is drawn from a study of cytomegalovirus exposure and HLA in healthy donors. It was with 60 Vbeta and 13 Jbeta primers that the PCR ran. In the authors' methods: In a later analysis, roughly 11 million of 60 million to 80 million unique beta chains occurred in at least two donors. Assay used: immunoSEQ multiplex PCR; TCRdb lists only in-frame clones, some missing. The V and J calls and the clone size are those of that table, but D and trimming were determined from the DNA. This sample has about 160,000 clones; about three quarters occur once, and the top ten carry around 1%. Study observations and caveats: Across all donors, roughly uniform sequencing depth was an assumption of the presence/absence analyses. A missense DCLRE1C variant was associated with V- and J-gene trimming of TCR beta chains in a later analysis, and an independent cohort replicated the association. Earlier findings revealed that most TCR beta V segments proved productive either about 87% or about 30% of the time.

This CDR3 comprises 15 residues. V was clipped by 3 bases and J by 6 bases; unmatched bases: 5. CDR1 and CDR2 (germline): KGHSH, LQKENI. The receptor was isolated from a woman aged 50 to 60 in good health and CMV-seropositive. Sample: PBMCs. The gene calls are TRBV18 and TRBJ2-2; 9 bases map to TRBD1. CDR3 sequence: CASSPPTGGSGELFF. The CDR3 coding sequence is TGTGCCAGCTCACCCCCGACAGGGGGTTCCGGGGAGCTGTTTTTT.